The rows below give T cell receptor beta chains drawn from one sample of a study of T cell responses to AZD1222 COVID-19 vaccine. Profiling relied on immunoSEQ multiplex PCR, and the TCRdb table lists in-frame clones only, not all of them. Of 130,000 or so clones listed, 91% are singletons. The specimen comprised peripheral blood, sampled 28 days after the second AZD1222 dose. The receptors here all came from an adult who received the AZD1222 COVID-19 vaccine. Both conserved end residues are part of each CDR3. The D gene is left open where the match is weak. Clone size is given for some rows only: seen once, a few or many times, or a class if the clone is expanded.

J gene: TRBJ2-5
D gene: -
CDR3 length: 13
clone size: once
V gene: TRBV5-6
CDR3 DNA: TGTGCCAGCAGCTTCACTAGTGGAGAGACCCAGTACTTC
CDR3 protein: CASSFTSGETQYF

J gene: TRBJ1-1
D gene: -
CDR3 length: 14
clone size: -
V gene: TRBV4-1
CDR3 DNA: TGCGCCAGCAGCCCGCGGGACACCAACACTGAAGCTTTCTTT
CDR3 protein: CASSPRDTNTEAFF

J gene: TRBJ1-1
D gene: -
CDR3 length: 11
clone size: -
V gene: TRBV12-3/TRBV12-4
CDR3 DNA: TGTGCCAGCAGCCTAGAGGTGGGCGCTTTCTTT
CDR3 protein: CASSLEVGAFF

J gene: TRBJ1-1
D gene: TRBD1
CDR3 length: 11
clone size: -
V gene: TRBV12-3/TRBV12-4
CDR3 DNA: TGTGCCAGCAGTCACAGGGGTGGTGCTTTCTTT
CDR3 protein: CASSHRGGAFF

J gene: TRBJ1-2
D gene: -
CDR3 length: 12
clone size: -
V gene: TRBV10-3
CDR3 DNA: TGTGCCATCAGTGATGGGGGATATGGCTACACCTTC
CDR3 protein: CAISDGGYGYTF

J gene: TRBJ1-3
D gene: -
CDR3 length: 15
clone size: -
V gene: TRBV27
CDR3 DNA: TGTGCCAGCAGTTCGACAGCTAACTCTGGAAACACCATATATTTT
CDR3 protein: CASSSTANSGNTIYF

J gene: TRBJ2-6
D gene: -
CDR3 length: 19
clone size: -
V gene: TRBV9
CDR3 DNA: TGTGCCAGCAGCGTATCAGTTCTGAGTACCCTCTCTGGGGCCAACGTCCTGACTTTC
CDR3 protein: CASSVSVLSTLSGANVLTF

J gene: TRBJ1-2
D gene: -
CDR3 length: 14
clone size: once
V gene: TRBV19
CDR3 DNA: TGTGCCAGTGCCCCCGGGCTTCAATTACATGGCTACACCTTC
CDR3 protein: CASAPGLQLHGYTF

J gene: TRBJ1-1
D gene: -
CDR3 length: 15
clone size: -
V gene: TRBV6-5
CDR3 DNA: TGTGCCAGCAGTTACGATGGGGGCGCGGGGAATGAAGCTTTCTTT
CDR3 protein: CASSYDGGAGNEAFF

J gene: TRBJ1-5
D gene: -
CDR3 length: 15
clone size: -
V gene: TRBV7-9
CDR3 DNA: TGTGCCAGCAGCTTAGAGGGCGCAGGGGATCAGCCCCAGCATTTT
CDR3 protein: CASSLEGAGDQPQHF

J gene: TRBJ1-3
D gene: -
CDR3 length: 15
clone size: -
V gene: TRBV28
CDR3 DNA: TGTGCCAGCAGCCCCCCGGGAACCTCTGGAAACACCATATATTTT
CDR3 protein: CASSPPGTSGNTIYF

J gene: TRBJ2-5
D gene: -
CDR3 length: 14
clone size: -
V gene: TRBV5-4
CDR3 DNA: TGTGCCAGCAGCTTGTGGGGGGAACAAGAGACCCAGTACTTC
CDR3 protein: CASSLWGEQETQYF

J gene: TRBJ2-7
D gene: -
CDR3 length: 14
clone size: -
V gene: TRBV5-1
CDR3 DNA: TGCGCCAGCAGCTTAACAGTTGGGGGATACGAGCAGTACTTC
CDR3 protein: CASSLTVGGYEQYF

J gene: TRBJ1-2
D gene: -
CDR3 length: 12
clone size: once
V gene: TRBV29-1
CDR3 DNA: TGCAGCGCACAGGTTGCACGCTATGGCTACACCTTC
CDR3 protein: CSAQVARYGYTF

J gene: TRBJ1-6
D gene: -
CDR3 length: 13
clone size: -
V gene: TRBV5-1
CDR3 DNA: TGCGCCTCCCGAGCCCTGATCGATTCACCCCTCCACTTT
CDR3 protein: CASRALIDSPLHF

J gene: TRBJ1-2
D gene: -
CDR3 length: 14
clone size: -
V gene: TRBV7-9
CDR3 DNA: TGTGCCAGCAGCGAGGCGGCGGCTAACTATGGCTACACCTTC
CDR3 protein: CASSEAAANYGYTF

J gene: TRBJ1-5
D gene: -
CDR3 length: 14
clone size: -
V gene: TRBV2
CDR3 DNA: TGTGCCAGCAGTGAAAGTGGTAGGGATCAGCCCCAGCATTTT
CDR3 protein: CASSESGRDQPQHF

J gene: TRBJ1-2
D gene: -
CDR3 length: 12
clone size: -
V gene: TRBV5-4
CDR3 DNA: TGTGCCAGCTCGGGGGGGTATCATGGCTACACCTTC
CDR3 protein: CASSGGYHGYTF

J gene: TRBJ2-5
D gene: -
CDR3 length: 15
clone size: -
V gene: TRBV18
CDR3 DNA: TGTGCCAGCTCACCTTCGGGACCGCTACAAGAGACCCAGTACTTC
CDR3 protein: CASSPSGPLQETQYF

J gene: TRBJ2-1
D gene: -
CDR3 length: 17
clone size: -
V gene: TRBV7-2
CDR3 DNA: TGTGCCAGCAGCTGGATAGGTGGGGACGGAACCTACAATGAGCAGTTCTTC
CDR3 protein: CASSWIGGDGTYNEQFF

J gene: TRBJ2-3
D gene: -
CDR3 length: 12
clone size: -
V gene: TRBV18
CDR3 DNA: TGTGCCAGCTCACCACCCCAGGTGACGCAGTATTTT
CDR3 protein: CASSPPQVTQYF

J gene: TRBJ1-2
D gene: -
CDR3 length: 18
clone size: -
V gene: TRBV7-8
CDR3 DNA: TGTGCCAGCAGCTTAGGGGTCCCCAGGGGATTCCGCCTAGGAGGCTACACCTTC
CDR3 protein: CASSLGVPRGFRLGGYTF

J gene: TRBJ2-1
D gene: TRBD1
CDR3 length: 15
clone size: -
V gene: TRBV6-2/TRBV6-3
CDR3 DNA: TGTGCCAGCAGTCTACGACAGGGTGGCTACAATGAGCAGTTCTTC
CDR3 protein: CASSLRQGGYNEQFF

J gene: TRBJ2-2
D gene: TRBD2
CDR3 length: 18
clone size: -
V gene: TRBV3-1/TRBV3-2
CDR3 DNA: TGTGCCAGCAGCTCAAGACGGGCGGGAGGCGCGAACACCGGGGAGCTGTTTTTT
CDR3 protein: CASSSRRAGGANTGELFF

J gene: TRBJ1-6
D gene: -
CDR3 length: 15
clone size: -
V gene: TRBV19
CDR3 DNA: TGTGCCAGTAGTTACGCTAAGCCCTATAATTCACCCCTCCACTTT
CDR3 protein: CASSYAKPYNSPLHF

J gene: TRBJ2-3
D gene: TRBD2
CDR3 length: 14
clone size: -
V gene: TRBV24-1
CDR3 DNA: TGTGCCACCAGTGATGCCTCACTAGCGGATACGCAGTATTTT
CDR3 protein: CATSDASLADTQYF

J gene: TRBJ1-2
D gene: TRBD1
CDR3 length: 12
clone size: -
V gene: TRBV29-1
CDR3 DNA: TGCAGCGTTGGTGAGAGGGGGCTCGGCTACACCTTC
CDR3 protein: CSVGERGLGYTF

J gene: TRBJ1-4
D gene: -
CDR3 length: 14
clone size: -
V gene: TRBV11-2
CDR3 DNA: TGTGCCAGCAGCTTAGTATCGCCGATTGAAAAACTGTTTTTT
CDR3 protein: CASSLVSPIEKLFF

J gene: TRBJ1-1
D gene: -
CDR3 length: 13
clone size: -
V gene: TRBV5-4
CDR3 DNA: TGTGCCAGCAGCTTGGTAGGTATGCCTGAAGCTTTCTTT
CDR3 protein: CASSLVGMPEAFF

J gene: TRBJ1-1
D gene: TRBD1
CDR3 length: 15
clone size: -
V gene: TRBV7-9
CDR3 DNA: TGTGCCAGCAGCCCGCGGACAGGGCAGAACACTGAAGCTTTCTTT
CDR3 protein: CASSPRTGQNTEAFF

J gene: TRBJ1-4
D gene: -
CDR3 length: 15
clone size: -
V gene: TRBV5-1
CDR3 DNA: TGCGCCAGCAGCTTCGGGACGTCCACTAATGAAAAACTGTTTTTT
CDR3 protein: CASSFGTSTNEKLFF

J gene: TRBJ2-4
D gene: -
CDR3 length: 13
clone size: -
V gene: TRBV6-6
CDR3 DNA: TGTGCCAGCAGCCAGGGACTCGGGCACATTCAGTACTTC
CDR3 protein: CASSQGLGHIQYF

J gene: TRBJ2-2
D gene: TRBD1
CDR3 length: 15
clone size: -
V gene: TRBV29-1
CDR3 DNA: TGCAGCGTTGTGGGAGTAGGGGGCGGTAGCGGGGAGCTGTTTTTT
CDR3 protein: CSVVGVGGGSGELFF

J gene: TRBJ2-1
D gene: -
CDR3 length: 16
clone size: -
V gene: TRBV13
CDR3 DNA: TGTGCCAGCAGCCCACCTCCCGCGGGGGCCCCCAATGAGCAGTTCTTC
CDR3 protein: CASSPPPAGAPNEQFF

J gene: TRBJ1-1
D gene: -
CDR3 length: 16
clone size: -
V gene: TRBV11-2
CDR3 DNA: TGTGCCAGCAGCTTAACGGACGGGCAAAGGTGGGCTGAAGCTTTCTTT
CDR3 protein: CASSLTDGQRWAEAFF

J gene: TRBJ1-4
D gene: -
CDR3 length: 15
clone size: -
V gene: TRBV19
CDR3 DNA: TGTGCCAGTAGTGACCAGCGGAACCCTAATGAAAAACTGTTTTTT
CDR3 protein: CASSDQRNPNEKLFF

J gene: TRBJ2-1
D gene: TRBD2
CDR3 length: 17
clone size: -
V gene: TRBV9
CDR3 DNA: TGTGCCAGCAGCCCCGGCAGCGGGACTGTCGGCGACGGGCAGCAGTTCTTC
CDR3 protein: CASSPGSGTVGDGQQFF

J gene: TRBJ2-1
D gene: -
CDR3 length: 13
clone size: few
V gene: TRBV6-5
CDR3 DNA: TGTGCCAGCAGTAGACAAAATACTAATGAGCAGTTCTTC
CDR3 protein: CASSRQNTNEQFF

J gene: TRBJ1-4
D gene: -
CDR3 length: 16
clone size: once
V gene: TRBV5-1
CDR3 DNA: TGCGCCAGCAGCATGGTTGGGGGGCGGAATAATGAAAAACTGTTTTTT
CDR3 protein: CASSMVGGRNNEKLFF

J gene: TRBJ1-1
D gene: -
CDR3 length: 12
clone size: once
V gene: TRBV6-5
CDR3 DNA: TGTGCCAGCAGGAGGGACATGACTGAAGCTTTCTTT
CDR3 protein: CASRRDMTEAFF

J gene: TRBJ2-1
D gene: -
CDR3 length: 16
clone size: -
V gene: TRBV6-2/TRBV6-3
CDR3 DNA: TGTGCCAGCAGGCCTCTCAGTAGATTGGCCTACAATGAGCAGTTCTTC
CDR3 protein: CASRPLSRLAYNEQFF

J gene: TRBJ2-3
D gene: -
CDR3 length: 14
clone size: -
V gene: TRBV2
CDR3 DNA: TGTGCCAGCAGCCCGTGGGGGGGCACAGATACGCAGTATTTT
CDR3 protein: CASSPWGGTDTQYF

J gene: TRBJ1-2
D gene: TRBD1
CDR3 length: 14
clone size: few
V gene: TRBV2
CDR3 DNA: TGTGCCAGCAGGACAGGGACAGGCCTTGGTGGCTACACCTTC
CDR3 protein: CASRTGTGLGGYTF

J gene: TRBJ1-2
D gene: -
CDR3 length: 12
clone size: -
V gene: TRBV25-1
CDR3 DNA: TGTGCCAGCAGTGAACAGAGCTATGGCTACACCTTC
CDR3 protein: CASSEQSYGYTF

J gene: TRBJ2-1
D gene: -
CDR3 length: 15
clone size: few
V gene: TRBV10-3
CDR3 DNA: TGTGCCATCAGTGAGAGGGGGGATACCTACAATGAGCAGTTCTTC
CDR3 protein: CAISERGDTYNEQFF

J gene: TRBJ2-1
D gene: TRBD2
CDR3 length: 17
clone size: -
V gene: TRBV27
CDR3 DNA: TGTGCCAGCAGTTTATACCCCCAGACTAGCTCTTACAATGAGCAGTTCTTC
CDR3 protein: CASSLYPQTSSYNEQFF

J gene: TRBJ2-5
D gene: -
CDR3 length: 15
clone size: -
V gene: TRBV29-1
CDR3 DNA: TGCAGCGTTGATTTCGGATCCAACCGCCAAGAGACCCAGTACTTC
CDR3 protein: CSVDFGSNRQETQYF

J gene: TRBJ1-5
D gene: -
CDR3 length: 14
clone size: -
V gene: TRBV6-6
CDR3 DNA: TGTGCCAGCAGTCTTCTGGGGAGCAATCAGCCCCAGCATTTT
CDR3 protein: CASSLLGSNQPQHF

J gene: TRBJ1-5
D gene: -
CDR3 length: 14
clone size: -
V gene: TRBV5-5
CDR3 DNA: TGTGCCAGCAGCTTGGGGGGCGAATTAGGGGCCCAGCATTTT
CDR3 protein: CASSLGGELGAQHF

J gene: TRBJ1-1
D gene: -
CDR3 length: 14
clone size: -
V gene: TRBV5-1
CDR3 DNA: TGCGCCAGCAGCTCAGGGACGAGGATAGCTGAAGCTTTCTTT
CDR3 protein: CASSSGTRIAEAFF

J gene: TRBJ1-1
D gene: -
CDR3 length: 17
clone size: few
V gene: TRBV3-1/TRBV3-2
CDR3 DNA: TGTGCCAGCAGCCGAAGGGGGACGGGAAAAGGAAACACTGAAGCTTTCTTT
CDR3 protein: CASSRRGTGKGNTEAFF

J gene: TRBJ1-3
D gene: -
CDR3 length: 12
clone size: -
V gene: TRBV30
CDR3 DNA: TGTGCCTGGAGTGTTGGTGGAAACACCATATATTTT
CDR3 protein: CAWSVGGNTIYF

J gene: TRBJ2-2
D gene: TRBD2
CDR3 length: 18
clone size: -
V gene: TRBV6-6
CDR3 DNA: TGTGCCAGCAGCCGATTTCGGGGGGGGCGGCTGAACACCGGGGAGCTGTTTTTT
CDR3 protein: CASSRFRGGRLNTGELFF